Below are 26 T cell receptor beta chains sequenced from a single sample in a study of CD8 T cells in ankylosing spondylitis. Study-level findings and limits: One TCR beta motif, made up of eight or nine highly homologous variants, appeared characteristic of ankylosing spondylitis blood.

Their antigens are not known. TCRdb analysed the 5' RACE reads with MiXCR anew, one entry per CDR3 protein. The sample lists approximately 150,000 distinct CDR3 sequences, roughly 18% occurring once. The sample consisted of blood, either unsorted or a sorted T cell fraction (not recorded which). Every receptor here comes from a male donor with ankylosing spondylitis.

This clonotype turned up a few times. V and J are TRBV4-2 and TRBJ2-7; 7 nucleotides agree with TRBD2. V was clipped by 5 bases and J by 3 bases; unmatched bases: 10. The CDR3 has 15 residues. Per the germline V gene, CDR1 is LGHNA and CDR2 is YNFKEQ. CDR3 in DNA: TGTGCCAGCAGCATAAGCGGGATGGGGGACTACGAGCAGTACTTC. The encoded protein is CASSISGMGDYEQYF.

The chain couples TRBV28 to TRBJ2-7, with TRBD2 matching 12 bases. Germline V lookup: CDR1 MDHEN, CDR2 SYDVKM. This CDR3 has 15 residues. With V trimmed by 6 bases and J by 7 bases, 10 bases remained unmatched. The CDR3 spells CASSPTGLAGREQYF. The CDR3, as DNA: TGTGCCAGCAGCCCAACCGGACTAGCGGGACGAGAGCAGTACTTC.

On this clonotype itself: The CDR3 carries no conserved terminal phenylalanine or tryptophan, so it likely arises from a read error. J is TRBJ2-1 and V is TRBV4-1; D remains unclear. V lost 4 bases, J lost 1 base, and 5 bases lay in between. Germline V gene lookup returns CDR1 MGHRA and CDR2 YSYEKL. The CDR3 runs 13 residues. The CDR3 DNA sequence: TGCGCCAGCAGCCGCTCTTCCTACAATGAGCAGTTCATC. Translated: CASSRSSYNEQFI.

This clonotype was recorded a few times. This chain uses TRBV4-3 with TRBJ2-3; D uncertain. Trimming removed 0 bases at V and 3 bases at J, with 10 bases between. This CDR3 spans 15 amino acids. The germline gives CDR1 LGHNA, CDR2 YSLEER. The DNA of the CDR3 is TGCGCCAGCAGCCAAGAAGGGCAGCTAACAGATACGCAGTATTTT. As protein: CASSQEGQLTDTQYF.

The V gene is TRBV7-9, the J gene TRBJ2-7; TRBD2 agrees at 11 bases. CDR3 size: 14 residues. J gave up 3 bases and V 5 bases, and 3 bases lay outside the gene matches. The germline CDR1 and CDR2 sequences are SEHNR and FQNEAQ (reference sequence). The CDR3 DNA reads TGTGCCAGCAGCGGGACTAGCGGTTTCTACGAGCAGTACTTC. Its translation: CASSGTSGFYEQYF.

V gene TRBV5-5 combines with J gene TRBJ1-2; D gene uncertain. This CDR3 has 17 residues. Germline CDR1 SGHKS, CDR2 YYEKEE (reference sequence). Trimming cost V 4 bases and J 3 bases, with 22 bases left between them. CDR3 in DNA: TGTGCCAGCAGCCCCACCCCTTGGTACGGGGTGGACTATGGCTACACCTTC. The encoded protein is CASSPTPWYGVDYGYTF.

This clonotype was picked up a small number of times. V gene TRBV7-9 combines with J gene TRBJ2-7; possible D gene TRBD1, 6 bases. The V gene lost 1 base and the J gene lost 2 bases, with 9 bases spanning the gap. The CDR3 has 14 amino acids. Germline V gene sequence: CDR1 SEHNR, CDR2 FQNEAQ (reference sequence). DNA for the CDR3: TGTGCCAGCAGCTTAGACAGGGTAACCTACGAGCAGTACTTC. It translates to CASSLDRVTYEQYF.

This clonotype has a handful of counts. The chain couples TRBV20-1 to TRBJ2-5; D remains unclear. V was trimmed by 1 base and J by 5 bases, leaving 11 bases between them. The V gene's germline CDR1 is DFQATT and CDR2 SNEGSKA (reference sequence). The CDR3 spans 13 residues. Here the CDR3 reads CSARVSARETQYF. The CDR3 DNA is TGCAGTGCTAGAGTAAGCGCACGGGAGACCCAGTACTTC.

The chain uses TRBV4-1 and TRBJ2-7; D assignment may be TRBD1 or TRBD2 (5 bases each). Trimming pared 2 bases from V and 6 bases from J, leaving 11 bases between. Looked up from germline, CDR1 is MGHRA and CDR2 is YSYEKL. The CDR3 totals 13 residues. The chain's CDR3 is CASSQSTRGEQYF. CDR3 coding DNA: TGCGCCAGCAGCCAATCGACGAGGGGCGAGCAGTACTTC.

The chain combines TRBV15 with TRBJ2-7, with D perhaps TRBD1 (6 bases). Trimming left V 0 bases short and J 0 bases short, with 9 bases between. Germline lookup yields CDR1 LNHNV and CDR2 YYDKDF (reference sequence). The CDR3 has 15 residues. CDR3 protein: CATSRETDSSYEQYF. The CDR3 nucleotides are TGTGCCACCAGCAGAGAAACGGACAGCTCCTACGAGCAGTACTTC.

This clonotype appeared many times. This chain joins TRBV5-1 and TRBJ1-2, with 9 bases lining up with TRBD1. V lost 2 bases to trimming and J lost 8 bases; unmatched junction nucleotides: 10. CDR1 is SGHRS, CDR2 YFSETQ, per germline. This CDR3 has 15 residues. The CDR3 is CASSFSQGQGSGYTF. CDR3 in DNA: TGCGCCAGCAGCTTTTCTCAGGGACAGGGCTCAGGCTACACCTTC.

CDR3 in amino acids: CASSPMTGGYEQYF. The CDR3 nucleotides are TGCGCCAGCAGCCCTATGACAGGGGGCTACGAGCAGTACTTC. The chain is built from TRBV4-3 and TRBJ2-7; TRBD1 agrees at 9 bases. Germline trimming cut 4 bases from V and 3 bases from J; bases unmatched to any gene: 4. CDR1 and CDR2 from the germline V gene are LGHNA and YSLEER. There are 14 residues in the CDR3.

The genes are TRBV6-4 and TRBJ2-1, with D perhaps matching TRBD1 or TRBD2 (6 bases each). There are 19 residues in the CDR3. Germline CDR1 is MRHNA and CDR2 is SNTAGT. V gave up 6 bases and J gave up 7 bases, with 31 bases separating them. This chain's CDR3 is CASRDGTISPGVNTNEQFF. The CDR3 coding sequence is TGTGCCAGCAGAGACGGGACAATTTCACCGGGGGTCAATACAAATGAGCAGTTCTTC.

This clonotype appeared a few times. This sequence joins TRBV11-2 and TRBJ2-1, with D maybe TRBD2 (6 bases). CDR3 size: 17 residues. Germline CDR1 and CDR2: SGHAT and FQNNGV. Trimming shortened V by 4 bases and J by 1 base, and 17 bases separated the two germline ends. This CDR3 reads CASSSPSWDFSYNEQFF. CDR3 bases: TGTGCCAGCAGCTCTCCCAGCTGGGACTTTTCCTACAATGAGCAGTTCTTC.

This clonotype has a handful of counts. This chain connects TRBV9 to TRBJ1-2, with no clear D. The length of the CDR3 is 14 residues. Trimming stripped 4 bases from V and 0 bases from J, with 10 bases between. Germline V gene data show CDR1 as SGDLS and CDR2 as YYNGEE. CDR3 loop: CASSPRRANYGYTF. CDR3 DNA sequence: TGTGCCAGCAGCCCAAGGAGAGCTAACTATGGCTACACCTTC.

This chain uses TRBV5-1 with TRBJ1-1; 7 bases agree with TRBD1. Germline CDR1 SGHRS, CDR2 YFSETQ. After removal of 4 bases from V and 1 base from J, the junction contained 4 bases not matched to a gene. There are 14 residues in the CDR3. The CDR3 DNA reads TGCGCCAGCAGCACCAGGGGGGCGAACACTGAAGCTTTCTTT. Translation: CASSTRGANTEAFF. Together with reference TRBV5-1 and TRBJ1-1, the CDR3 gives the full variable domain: KAGVTQTPRYLIKTRGQQVTLSCSPISGHRSVSWYQQTPGQGLQFLFEYFSETQRNKGNFPGRFSGRQFSNSRSEMNVSTLELGDSALYLCASSTRGANTEAFFGQGTRLTVV.

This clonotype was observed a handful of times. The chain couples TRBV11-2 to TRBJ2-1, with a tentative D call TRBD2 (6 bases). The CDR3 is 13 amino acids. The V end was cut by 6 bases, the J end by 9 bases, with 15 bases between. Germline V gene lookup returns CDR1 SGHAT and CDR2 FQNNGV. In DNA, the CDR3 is TGTGCCAGCAGGTCCCGACTAGAGCTTGAGCAGTTCTTC. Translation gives CASRSRLELEQFF.

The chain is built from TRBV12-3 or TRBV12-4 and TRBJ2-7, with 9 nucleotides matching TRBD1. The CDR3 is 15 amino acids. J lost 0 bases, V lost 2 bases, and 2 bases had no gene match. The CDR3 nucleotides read TGTGCCAGCAGTTTACAGGACAGGGGCTCCTACGAGCAGTACTTC. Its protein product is CASSLQDRGSYEQYF.

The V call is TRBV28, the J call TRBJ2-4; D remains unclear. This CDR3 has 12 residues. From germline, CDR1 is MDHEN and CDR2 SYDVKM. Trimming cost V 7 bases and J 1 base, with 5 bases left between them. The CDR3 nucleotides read TGTGCCAGCAAAGCGGCCAAAAACATTCAGTACTTC. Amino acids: CASKAAKNIQYF.

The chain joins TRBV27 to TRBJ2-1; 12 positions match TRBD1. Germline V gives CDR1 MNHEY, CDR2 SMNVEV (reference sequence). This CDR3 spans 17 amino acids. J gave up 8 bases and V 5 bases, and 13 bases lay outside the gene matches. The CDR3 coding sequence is TGTGCCAGCAGTCCACTACCGGGACAGGGGGCGCTTGATGAGCAGTTCTTC. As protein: CASSPLPGQGALDEQFF.

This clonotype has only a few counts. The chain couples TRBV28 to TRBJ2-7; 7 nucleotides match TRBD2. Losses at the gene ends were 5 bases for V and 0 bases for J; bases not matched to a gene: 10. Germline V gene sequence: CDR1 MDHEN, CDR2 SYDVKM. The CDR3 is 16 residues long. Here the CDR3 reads CASSPLVGEGSYEQYF. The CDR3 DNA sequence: TGTGCCAGCAGTCCACTCGTCGGGGAGGGCTCCTACGAGCAGTACTTC.

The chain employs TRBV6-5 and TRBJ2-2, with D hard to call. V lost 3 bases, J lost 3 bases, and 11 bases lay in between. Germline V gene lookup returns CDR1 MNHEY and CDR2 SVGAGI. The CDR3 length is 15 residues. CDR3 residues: CASSYGVSYTGELFF. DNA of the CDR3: TGTGCCAGCAGTTATGGGGTTTCGTACACCGGGGAGCTGTTTTTT.

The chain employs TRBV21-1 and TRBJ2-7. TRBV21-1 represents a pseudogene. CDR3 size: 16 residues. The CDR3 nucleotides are TGTGCCAGCAGCAAAAGGCGGTTCCAGTATTTCTACGAGCAGTACTTC. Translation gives CASSKRRFQYFYEQYF.

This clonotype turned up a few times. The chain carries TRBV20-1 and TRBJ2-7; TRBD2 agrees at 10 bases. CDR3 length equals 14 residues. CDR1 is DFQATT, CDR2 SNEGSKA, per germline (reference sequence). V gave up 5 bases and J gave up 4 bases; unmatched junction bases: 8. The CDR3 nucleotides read TGCAGTGCTCTTGAAGCGGGAGGGCAGTACGAGCAGTACTTC. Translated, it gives CSALEAGGQYEQYF.

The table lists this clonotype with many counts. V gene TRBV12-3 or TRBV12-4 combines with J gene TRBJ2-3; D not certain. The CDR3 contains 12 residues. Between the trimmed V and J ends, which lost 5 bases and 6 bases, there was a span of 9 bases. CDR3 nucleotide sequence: TGTGCCAGCAGTCCCCTCGGGGATACGCAGTATTTT. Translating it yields CASSPLGDTQYF.

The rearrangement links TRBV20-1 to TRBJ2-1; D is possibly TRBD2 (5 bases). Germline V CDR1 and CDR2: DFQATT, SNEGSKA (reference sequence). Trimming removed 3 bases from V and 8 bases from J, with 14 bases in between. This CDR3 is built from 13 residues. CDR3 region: CSASSDRVYEQFF. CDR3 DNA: TGCAGTGCTAGTAGCGATAGAGTCTATGAGCAGTTCTTC.